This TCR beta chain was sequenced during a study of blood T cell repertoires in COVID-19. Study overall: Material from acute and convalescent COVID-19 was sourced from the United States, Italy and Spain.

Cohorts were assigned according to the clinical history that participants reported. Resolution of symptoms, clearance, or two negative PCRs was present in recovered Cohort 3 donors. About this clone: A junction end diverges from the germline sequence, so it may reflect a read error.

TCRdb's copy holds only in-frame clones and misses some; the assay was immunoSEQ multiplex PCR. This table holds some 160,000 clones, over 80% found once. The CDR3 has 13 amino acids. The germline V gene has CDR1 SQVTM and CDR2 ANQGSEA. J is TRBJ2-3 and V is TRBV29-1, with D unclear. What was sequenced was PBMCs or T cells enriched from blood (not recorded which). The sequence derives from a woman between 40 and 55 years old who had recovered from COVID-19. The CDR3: CSVEEPSRYTQYF. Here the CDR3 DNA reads TGCAGCGTGGAAGAACCTAGTCGGTATACGCAGTATTTT.